What follows is one TCR beta chain and its context. The antigen is not known. 60 Vbeta and 13 Jbeta primers were used in PCR. Sequencing used immunoSEQ multiplex PCR; TCRdb keeps in-frame clones, though not all of them. Among 150,000 to 180,000 clones listed, 80% were seen once. The sample belongs to a study of cytomegalovirus exposure and HLA in healthy donors. Study results and caveats: The authors later found most CMV-associated TCR beta chains appeared HLA-restricted. Exclusion applied to some V segments, including TRBV6-2 and TRBV6-3, as they were indistinguishable. In vitro, three CMV-associated chains proved specific for CMV antigens. The authors enumerated some 170 TCR beta chains as linked to cytomegalovirus.

CDR1 and CDR2 (germline): MNHEY, SVGAGI. There are 16 residues in the CDR3. J gave up 2 bases and V 2 bases, and 1 base lay outside the gene matches. The J gene is TRBJ2-3, the V gene TRBV6-5; 13 bases are shared with TRBD2. The origin of this receptor is a woman aged 40 to 50 in good health and CMV-seropositive. Material for sequencing was PBMCs. CDR3 in DNA: TGTGCCAGCAGTTACGGACTAGCGGGAGTCACAGATACGCAGTATTTT. It yields the protein CASSYGLAGVTDTQYF.